The 11 T cell receptor beta chains reported below all come from one sample, sequenced in a study of blood T cell repertoires in COVID-19. Repertoires were generated with immunoSEQ multiplex PCR, while TCRdb's copy carries only in-frame clones and drops some. Altogether over 85,000 clones are present, 65% to 90% being singletons, with the ten largest covering roughly 25%. The sample was peripheral blood. These receptors were obtained from a man aged 60 to 69 with acute or convalescent COVID-19.

The CDR3 is CASSLTTGWDYGYTF. The CDR3 coding sequence is TGTGCCAGCAGCTTGACGACAGGGTGGGACTATGGCTACACCTTC. The chain combines TRBV5-4 with TRBJ1-2, with 7 bases matching TRBD1. CDR3 length equals 15 residues. Germline trimming cut 1 base from V and 3 bases from J; bases unmatched to any gene: 6. Germline V CDR1 and CDR2: SGHNT, YYREEE (reference sequence).

The rearrangement uses TRBV19 and TRBJ1-2, with 7 bases identical to TRBD1. CDR1 is LNHDA, CDR2 SQIVND, per germline (reference sequence). CDR3 length: 15 residues. V was pared by 3 bases and J by 1 base, with 5 bases of the junction left unmatched. The CDR3 DNA sequence: TGTGCCAGTAGTATCAGGACAGGAATTAACTATGGCTACACCTTC. Translating gives CASSIRTGINYGYTF.

The chain links TRBV10-3 to TRBJ2-7; TRBD1 aligns across 7 bases. With V trimmed by 6 bases and J by 7 bases, 9 bases remained unmatched. This CDR3 is built from 13 residues. Germline lookup yields CDR1 ENHRY and CDR2 SYGVKD. The CDR3 reads CAISVDRVSEQYF. The DNA for the CDR3 is TGTGCCATCAGCGTCGACAGGGTGAGTGAGCAGTACTTC.

The chain recombines TRBV7-9 with TRBJ2-1, with 7 bases lining up with TRBD1. The CDR3 contains 15 residues. Germline trimming cut 1 base from V and 4 bases from J; bases unmatched to any gene: 4. CDR1 and CDR2 (germline): SEHNR, FQNEAQ (reference sequence). In DNA form, the CDR3 reads TGTGCCAGCAGCTTAGGGGACAGTTTTTACAATGAGCAGTTCTTC. Translation: CASSLGDSFYNEQFF. Based on the CDR3 plus reference TRBV7-9 and TRBJ2-1, the full variable domain is DTGVSQNPRHKITKRGQNVTFRCDPISEHNRLYWYRQTLGQGPEFLTYFQNEAQLEKSRLLSDRFSAERPKGSFSTLEIQRTEQGDSAMYLCASSLGDSFYNEQFFGPGTRLTVL.

The V gene is TRBV2, the J gene TRBJ1-3; 7 bases map to TRBD1. The germline V gene has CDR1 SNHLY and CDR2 FYNNEI. The J segment lost 7 bases and the V segment lost 3 bases, leaving 12 bases of the junction unmatched. CDR3 length: 16 residues. CDR3 region: CASSENAGGLRNTIYF. The CDR3 coding sequence is TGTGCCAGCAGTGAGAATGCAGGGGGACTTCGGAACACCATATATTTT.

The chain employs TRBV5-5 and TRBJ2-2, with TRBD1 matching over 9 bases. Germline CDR1 and CDR2: SGHKS and YYEKEE (reference sequence). V lost 4 bases to trimming and J lost 4 bases; unmatched junction nucleotides: 5. This CDR3 spans 15 amino acids. The DNA of the CDR3 is TGTGCCAGCAGCCTACAGGGGGCGACCACCGGGGAGCTGTTTTTT. Translation gives CASSLQGATTGELFF.

CDR3 sequence reads: CASSTLGQGAGGYTF. The CDR3 DNA reads as TGTGCCAGTAGTACCCTCGGACAGGGGGCTGGGGGCTACACCTTC. V is TRBV19 and J is TRBJ1-2; 11 bases match TRBD1. In germline, CDR1 is LNHDA, CDR2 SQIVND (reference sequence). This CDR3 is 15 amino acids long. With 4 bases clipped from V and 8 bases from J, the junction kept 9 bases outside the gene matches.

The chain links TRBV18 to TRBJ2-5; D may be TRBD1 (5 bases). Germline CDR1 KGHSH, CDR2 LQKENI. The V and J ends lost 5 bases and 4 bases respectively, with 11 bases between them. The CDR3 loop spans 13 amino acids. The CDR3: CASSAQTVETQYF. The CDR3 bases are TGTGCCAGCTCAGCTCAGACAGTAGAGACCCAGTACTTC. The full variable domain, with the rest looked up from reference TRBV18 and TRBJ2-5, is NAGVMQNPRHLVRRRGQEARLRCSPMKGHSHVYWYRQLPEEGLKFMVYLQKENIIDESGMPKERFSAEFPKEGPSILRIQQVVRGDSAAYFCASSAQTVETQYFGPGTRLLVL.

CDR3 sequence: CASSQGRGGQPQHF. The CDR3 region has the DNA TGTGCCAGCAGCCAAGGGAGGGGAGGTCAGCCCCAGCATTTT. The chain recombines TRBV7-9 with TRBJ1-5, with TRBD1 as a possible D gene (5 bases). The CDR3 has 14 amino acids. Looked up from germline, CDR1 is SEHNR and CDR2 is FQNEAQ (reference sequence). Trimming shortened V by 5 bases and J by 6 bases, and 14 bases separated the two germline ends.

This clone was recorded once. The DNA of the CDR3 is TGCGCCAGCAGCCAAGTACTAAGGCGGCAGGGAGGCTATGGCTACACCTTC. Its translation: CASSQVLRRQGGYGYTF. The chain couples TRBV4-1 to TRBJ1-2; maybe TRBD1 (5 bases). CDR1 and CDR2 from the germline V gene are MGHRA and YSYEKL. The length of the CDR3 is 17 residues. V was pared by 1 base and J by 4 bases, with 19 bases between.

In this sample, this clone turned up once. The chain links TRBV7-9 to TRBJ2-5, with 9 bases aligning to TRBD2. V lost 5 bases and J lost 5; bases outside the gene matches: 9. Germline assignment: CDR1 SEHNR and CDR2 FQNEAQ (reference sequence). The CDR3 totals 15 residues. CDR3 sequence: CASSPAGGRLETQYF. DNA for the CDR3: TGTGCCAGCAGCCCAGCGGGGGGCCGTCTGGAGACCCAGTACTTC.